This is a list of T cell receptor beta chains from one sample in a study of identical twins. A single record per CDR3 protein comes from TCRdb applying MiXCR to the 5' RACE reads. The table includes more than 200,000 distinct CDR3 sequences, about 14% detected once. Sample: memory (CD45RO+) T cells sorted from blood. These receptor sequences come from a woman between 18 and 29 years old in good health. Each CDR3 is given with its conserved first and last residue. Fields, in order: V gene, clone size, J gene, D gene, CDR3 protein, CDR3 DNA. D genes are given only for firm matches. Some rows mark clone size as missing; the rest say once, few, many or name a class of expanded clone.

V: TRBV2
size: few
J: TRBJ2-5
D: .
CDR3: CASSDGNQETQYF
DNA: TGTGCCAGCAGTGATGGGAATCAAGAGACCCAGTACTTC

V: TRBV27
size: .
J: TRBJ2-7
D: TRBD1
CDR3: CASSYSGTAEQYF
DNA: TGTGCCAGCAGTTACTCCGGGACAGCCGAGCAGTACTTC

V: TRBV6-5
size: once
J: TRBJ2-6
D: .
CDR3: CASSFLRGANVLTF
DNA: TGTGCCAGCAGTTTCCTACGGGGGGCCAACGTCCTGACTTTC

V: TRBV7-2
size: few
J: TRBJ2-1
D: TRBD1
CDR3: CASSFENRGQFF
DNA: TGTGCCAGCAGCTTCGAGAACAGGGGGCAGTTCTTC

V: TRBV20-1
size: .
J: TRBJ1-2
D: TRBD1
CDR3: CSAEGQGDYGYTF
DNA: TGCAGTGCTGAGGGACAGGGGGACTATGGCTACACCTTC

V: TRBV6-5
size: many
J: TRBJ2-4
D: .
CDR3: CASSSRMGKNIQYF
DNA: TGTGCCAGCAGTTCTAGAATGGGCAAAAACATTCAGTACTTC

V: TRBV10-3
size: many
J: TRBJ1-2
D: .
CDR3: CAISRPPDYGYTF
DNA: TGTGCCATCAGTCGTCCACCCGACTATGGCTACACCTTC

V: TRBV10-3
size: few
J: TRBJ2-5
D: .
CDR3: CAIGGPETQYF
DNA: TGTGCCATCGGGGGGCCGGAGACCCAGTACTTC

V: TRBV20-1
size: few
J: TRBJ1-5
D: .
CDR3: CSASYSNQPQHF
DNA: TGCAGTGCTAGTTATAGCAATCAGCCCCAGCATTTT

V: TRBV25-1
size: few
J: TRBJ1-6
D: .
CDR3: CASRSELEGSPLHF
DNA: TGTGCCAGTCGTAGTGAGTTAGAAGGTTCACCCCTCCACTTT

V: TRBV20-1
size: .
J: TRBJ2-1
D: .
CDR3: CSARASGSYNEQFF
DNA: TGCAGTGCTCGTGCCTCGGGGTCCTACAATGAGCAGTTCTTC

V: TRBV12-3/TRBV12-4
size: few
J: TRBJ2-7
D: .
CDR3: CASRFTGIYEQYF
DNA: TGTGCCAGCAGATTTACAGGGATCTACGAGCAGTACTTC

V: TRBV12-3/TRBV12-4
size: many
J: TRBJ1-3
D: .
CDR3: CASSPAFSGNTIYF
DNA: TGTGCCAGCAGTCCCGCCTTCTCTGGAAACACCATATATTTT

V: TRBV12-3/TRBV12-4
size: .
J: TRBJ1-2
D: TRBD1
CDR3: CASVPGQGDYGYTF
DNA: TGTGCCAGCGTGCCGGGACAGGGGGACTATGGCTACACCTTC

V: TRBV7-9
size: .
J: TRBJ2-7
D: .
CDR3: CASSSVDSTYEQYF
DNA: TGTGCCAGCAGCTCGGTGGACAGCACCTACGAGCAGTACTTC

V: TRBV7-2
size: many
J: TRBJ2-6
D: .
CDR3: CASSPRSSGANVLTF
DNA: TGTGCCAGCAGCCCTAGGAGCTCTGGGGCCAACGTCCTGACTTTC

V: TRBV14
size: .
J: TRBJ2-5
D: .
CDR3: CASSQIHKTETQYF
DNA: TGTGCCAGCAGCCAAATTCACAAAACAGAGACCCAGTACTTC

V: TRBV20-1
size: .
J: TRBJ1-2
D: TRBD1
CDR3: CSAIGTAKSNYGYTF
DNA: TGCAGTGCAATCGGGACAGCAAAATCGAACTATGGCTACACCTTC

V: TRBV6-5
size: many
J: TRBJ1-4
D: .
CDR3: CASNLGGTNEKLFF
DNA: TGTGCCAGCAATTTAGGAGGGACTAATGAAAAACTGTTTTTT

V: TRBV20-1
size: .
J: TRBJ2-5
D: .
CDR3: CSASWINQETQYF
DNA: TGCAGTGCTAGTTGGATAAACCAAGAGACCCAGTACTTC

V: TRBV20-1
size: .
J: TRBJ2-1
D: TRBD2
CDR3: CSARDLREGLGEQFF
DNA: TGCAGTGCTAGAGATCTGCGGGAGGGGTTGGGTGAGCAGTTCTTC

V: TRBV20-1
size: few
J: TRBJ2-7
D: .
CDR3: CSARDWGDEQYF
DNA: TGCAGTGCTAGAGATTGGGGTGACGAGCAGTACTTC

V: TRBV4-2
size: few
J: TRBJ2-3
D: TRBD2
CDR3: CASSQGNLAGGRGDTQYF
DNA: TGTGCCAGCAGCCAAGGGAATCTAGCGGGGGGGCGAGGAGATACGCAGTATTTT

V: TRBV3-1
size: few
J: TRBJ2-7
D: TRBD1
CDR3: CASSQEWTGQTYEQYF
DNA: TGTGCCAGCAGCCAAGAATGGACGGGACAGACCTACGAGCAGTACTTC

V: TRBV27
size: few
J: TRBJ2-3
D: TRBD2
CDR3: CASSTTTSGGDTQYF
DNA: TGTGCCAGCAGTACGACCACTAGCGGGGGAGATACGCAGTATTTT

V: TRBV9
size: .
J: TRBJ2-7
D: .
CDR3: CASSVGLESSEQYF
DNA: TGTGCCAGCAGCGTAGGTCTAGAATCTAGCGAGCAGTACTTC

V: TRBV5-6
size: few
J: TRBJ2-3
D: .
CDR3: CASSPVPSDTQYF
DNA: TGTGCCAGCAGCCCTGTCCCCTCGGATACGCAGTATTTT

V: TRBV5-1
size: few
J: TRBJ2-5
D: .
CDR3: CASSFLPGIGQETQYF
DNA: TGCGCCAGCAGCTTTCTACCCGGGATCGGCCAAGAGACCCAGTACTTC

V: TRBV20-1
size: many
J: TRBJ2-3
D: .
CDR3: CSALDRMGTQYF
DNA: TGCAGTGCTTTGGACCGAATGGGTACGCAGTATTTT

V: TRBV6-4
size: .
J: TRBJ2-2
D: .
CDR3: CASSTELGGELFF
DNA: TGTGCCAGCAGCACCGAATTAGGCGGGGAGCTGTTTTTT

V: TRBV15
size: many
J: TRBJ1-5
D: .
CDR3: CATSRDRGSQPQHF
DNA: TGTGCCACCAGCAGAGACCGAGGATCTCAGCCCCAGCATTTT

V: TRBV24-1
size: few
J: TRBJ1-2
D: .
CDR3: CATSDSRTAHGYTF
DNA: TGTGCCACCAGTGACTCTAGGACAGCTCATGGCTACACCTTC

V: TRBV7-8
size: .
J: TRBJ1-2
D: .
CDR3: CASNLHGSTGGYTF
DNA: TGTGCCAGCAACCTACATGGCTCGACCGGTGGCTACACCTTC

V: TRBV20-1
size: many
J: TRBJ1-1
D: TRBD1
CDR3: CSATGQGNSAEAFF
DNA: TGCAGTGCCACTGGACAGGGGAATTCGGCTGAAGCTTTCTTT

V: TRBV7-8
size: few
J: TRBJ1-2
D: .
CDR3: CASSLGTASPYGYTF
DNA: TGTGCCAGCAGCTTAGGGACAGCCAGTCCCTATGGCTACACCTTC

V: TRBV12-3/TRBV12-4
size: .
J: TRBJ2-7
D: TRBD1
CDR3: CASSLDRNEQYF
DNA: TGTGCCAGCAGTTTGGACAGGAACGAGCAGTACTTC

V: TRBV6-2/TRBV6-3
size: many
J: TRBJ2-7
D: .
CDR3: CASSYTENAEQYF
DNA: TGTGCCAGCAGTTACACGGAAAACGCCGAGCAGTACTTC

V: TRBV5-4
size: few
J: TRBJ2-3
D: TRBD1
CDR3: CASSPTDRGTDTQYF
DNA: TGTGCCAGCAGCCCCACCGACAGGGGCACAGATACGCAGTATTTT

V: TRBV5-1
size: few
J: TRBJ1-6
D: .
CDR3: CASSLEGSSYNSPLHF
DNA: TGCGCCAGCAGCTTGGAAGGAAGCTCCTATAATTCACCCCTCCACTTT

V: TRBV20-1
size: few
J: TRBJ2-7
D: .
CDR3: CSALLRGEQYF
DNA: TGCAGTGCTCTCCTAAGGGGCGAGCAGTACTTC

V: TRBV27
size: few
J: TRBJ2-3
D: .
CDR3: CASSLRPAVDTDTQYF
DNA: TGTGCCAGCAGTTTACGACCCGCCGTCGACACAGATACGCAGTATTTT

V: TRBV12-3/TRBV12-4
size: many
J: TRBJ2-7
D: TRBD1
CDR3: CASSPLPGGYNEQYF
DNA: TGTGCCAGCAGTCCCCTCCCAGGGGGCTACAACGAGCAGTACTTC

V: TRBV5-4
size: .
J: TRBJ2-1
D: .
CDR3: CASSLEGVPYNEQFF
DNA: TGTGCCAGCAGCTTGGAGGGGGTTCCCTACAATGAGCAGTTCTTC

V: TRBV7-9
size: few
J: TRBJ2-1
D: TRBD2
CDR3: CASSTGTSVTNEQFF
DNA: TGTGCCAGCAGCACCGGGACTAGCGTAACCAATGAGCAGTTCTTC

V: TRBV29-1
size: few
J: TRBJ2-7
D: TRBD2
CDR3: CSVVAGVYEQYF
DNA: TGCAGCGTTGTAGCGGGGGTATACGAGCAGTACTTC

V: TRBV5-1
size: few
J: TRBJ2-7
D: TRBD2
CDR3: CASGTSGGGEQYF
DNA: TGCGCCAGCGGGACTAGTGGCGGCGGCGAGCAGTACTTC

V: TRBV6-2/TRBV6-3
size: few
J: TRBJ1-6
D: .
CDR3: CASSFLSSSSYNSPLHF
DNA: TGTGCCAGCAGTTTCCTGAGCTCGAGCTCCTATAATTCACCCCTCCACTTT

V: TRBV4-3
size: .
J: TRBJ2-7
D: .
CDR3: CASSQGLGPYEQYF
DNA: TGCGCCAGCAGCCAAGGGCTAGGGCCCTACGAGCAGTACTTC

V: TRBV19
size: .
J: TRBJ2-7
D: .
CDR3: CASSIGTRGFDEQYF
DNA: TGTGCCAGTAGTATAGGCACTAGAGGGTTCGACGAGCAGTACTTC

V: TRBV20-1
size: .
J: TRBJ1-1
D: .
CDR3: CSVTPTANTEAFF
DNA: TGCAGTGTAACCCCAACCGCGAACACTGAAGCTTTCTTT

V: TRBV18
size: .
J: TRBJ2-3
D: .
CDR3: CASSLRGQSSTDTQYF
DNA: TGTGCCAGCTCACTGCGGGGGCAATCAAGCACAGATACGCAGTATTTT

V: TRBV3-1
size: .
J: TRBJ2-1
D: .
CDR3: CASSHPGGEQFF
DNA: TGTGCCAGCAGCCATCCAGGCGGCGAGCAGTTCTTC

V: TRBV3-1
size: many
J: TRBJ2-7
D: .
CDR3: CASSQAGGDYEQYF
DNA: TGTGCCAGCAGCCAAGCAGGGGGGGACTACGAGCAGTACTTC